Listed below are T cell receptor beta chains from one sample, sequenced in a study of human T cells and chemical hapten exposure. TCRdb redid the calling of the RACE reads with MiXCR, one entry per CDR3 protein. The data hold over 100,000 distinct CDR3 sequences, with about a tenth observed a single time. Sequenced material: whole blood, taken in connection with sensitization to the hapten diphenylcyclopropenone (DPC). The receptors originated from a woman in her 40s with alopecia areata. Some clones in this sample may be carry-over from other donors' samples. CDR3s include the opening cysteine and the closing phenylalanine or tryptophan. The D gene is left open where the match is weak. Size values are once, few and many counts, or a class for expanded clones, and some rows have none.

DNA | CDR3 | J | V | size | D
TGCAGCGTTGCTGGGACAGCCTACGAGCAGTACTTC | CSVAGTAYEQYF | TRBJ2-7 | TRBV29-1 | few | TRBD1
TGTGCCAGCAGTTTATCGACATCTACTGAAGCTTTCTTT | CASSLSTSTEAFF | TRBJ1-1 | TRBV12-3/TRBV12-4 | - | -
TGCAGCGCTATGACAGGGGACGGCGCAGATACGCAGTATTTT | CSAMTGDGADTQYF | TRBJ2-3 | TRBV29-1 | - | TRBD1
TGTGCCAGCAGCTTAGACGGGGGGGCGGCAGAGACCCAGTACTTC | CASSLDGGAAETQYF | TRBJ2-5 | TRBV7-7 | few | TRBD2
TGTGCCAGCAGTGATATTCAGAGCTCCTACAATGAGCAGTTCTTC | CASSDIQSSYNEQFF | TRBJ2-1 | TRBV6-2/TRBV6-3 | many | -
TGTGCCATCAAAGGGACTAGCGATATTGGTGCGCAGTATTTT | CAIKGTSDIGAQYF | TRBJ2-3 | TRBV10-3 | few | TRBD2
TGTGCCAGCAGCTTACTCTCAGGGGGGGGTTACAATGAGCAGTTCTTC | CASSLLSGGGYNEQFF | TRBJ2-1 | TRBV7-6 | few | -
TGCGCCAGCAGCTCCCCGGACCGTAACTATGGCTACACCTTC | CASSSPDRNYGYTF | TRBJ1-2 | TRBV5-1 | - | -
TGTGCCAGCAGTTACGACGCATCCCCCTTTAACTATGGCTACACCTTC | CASSYDASPFNYGYTF | TRBJ1-2 | TRBV6-5 | many | -
TGTGCCAGCAATTGGCGGGGTAACGCGGATACGCAGTATTTT | CASNWRGNADTQYF | TRBJ2-3 | TRBV9 | few | -
TGTGCCAGCAGCCCCAGCAAGGGGGGAGGAACTGAAGCTTTCTTT | CASSPSKGGGTEAFF | TRBJ1-1 | TRBV7-9 | many | -
TGTGCCAGCAGCTCACAGACCGGGGAGCTGTTTTTT | CASSSQTGELFF | TRBJ2-2 | TRBV7-6 | many | -
TGTGCCACCAGTGATTCCGAGACAATCCACAATGAGCAGTTCTTC | CATSDSETIHNEQFF | TRBJ2-1 | TRBV24-1 | many | -
TGTGCCAGCTCACCGAGGGACAGGGGTTTGAGCGAGCAGTACTTC | CASSPRDRGLSEQYF | TRBJ2-7 | TRBV18 | many | TRBD1
TGTGCCAGCAGCTTAAGGGGAGGACAGGGAGTTCAAGAGACCCAGTACTTC | CASSLRGGQGVQETQYF | TRBJ2-5 | TRBV4-2 | few | TRBD1
TGTGCCAGACAGGGACTTGGTAATTCACCCCTCCACTTT | CARQGLGNSPLHF | TRBJ1-6 | TRBV2 | - | -
TGTGCCAGCAGCCCGCCCGGGAGGTCACCCCTCCGCTTT | CASSPPGRSPLRF | TRBJ1-6 | TRBV7-9 | - | -
TGTGCCAGCACCCTAGCGGGGGGCCCTAGCTCCTACAATGAGCAGTTCTTC | CASTLAGGPSSYNEQFF | TRBJ2-1 | TRBV27 | few | TRBD2
TGCAGCGCCCTTAGCTCCTACAATGAGCAGTTCTTC | CSALSSYNEQFF | TRBJ2-1 | TRBV29-1 | many | -
TGTGCCAGCCAGGGGTCGAACACCGGGGAGCTGTTTTTT | CASQGSNTGELFF | TRBJ2-2 | TRBV28 | many | -
TGTGCCAGCAGCTTAAATCCGGGGGCGAAGAGTCACGAGCAGTACTTC | CASSLNPGAKSHEQYF | TRBJ2-7 | TRBV7-6 | - | -
TGTGCCATCCGAAGTGGGCAGGGGTTTGTTGAAGCTTTCTTT | CAIRSGQGFVEAFF | TRBJ1-1 | TRBV10-3 | many | -
TGTGCCAGCAGAGGACAGGGCGGCGATACGCAGTATTTT | CASRGQGGDTQYF | TRBJ2-3 | TRBV7-3 | many | TRBD1
TGCAGCGCCATAAGACAGGGAGTAGGCAATGAGCAGTTCTTC | CSAIRQGVGNEQFF | TRBJ2-1 | TRBV29-1 | few | TRBD1
TGTGCCAGTAGCCGGCAACAAAGCTCCTACGAGCAGTACTTC | CASSRQQSSYEQYF | TRBJ2-7 | TRBV19 | many | -
TGTGCCAGCACCACCCCGGGAGGCCGTGAAGCTTTCTTT | CASTTPGGREAFF | TRBJ1-1 | TRBV6-5 | - | -
TGCGCCAGCAGCCAAGATGGGGACGCGCAAGAGACCCAGTACTTC | CASSQDGDAQETQYF | TRBJ2-5 | TRBV4-3 | few | -
TGTGCCAGCAGCACCGGGACTAGCGGGGGGCCCTACGAGCAGTACTTC | CASSTGTSGGPYEQYF | TRBJ2-7 | TRBV12-3/TRBV12-4 | - | TRBD2
TGCGCCAGCAGAATTTTAACAGGGGCGAACACTGAAGCTTTCTTT | CASRILTGANTEAFF | TRBJ1-1 | TRBV10-2 | many | TRBD1
TGTGCCAGCAGTTCTAGACAGGGTCCCTATAATTCACCCCTCCACTTT | CASSSRQGPYNSPLHF | TRBJ1-6 | TRBV27 | few | TRBD1
TGTGCCAGCAGCGCGAAACCCGGATTAACAGGAACTGAAGCTTTCTTT | CASSAKPGLTGTEAFF | TRBJ1-1 | TRBV5-5 | few | -
TGTGCCAGCAGTCCATCAGCGGGGGAGACCTACAATGAGCAGTTCTTC | CASSPSAGETYNEQFF | TRBJ2-1 | TRBV27 | many | TRBD2
TGTGCCAGCAGACTAGGACTAGCCACCGACGAAAAACTGTTTTTT | CASRLGLATDEKLFF | TRBJ1-4 | TRBV6-5 | - | -
TGCGCCAGCAGCTTGGAATCGACAGGTTTTAATCTCCCCCTCCACTTT | CASSLESTGFNLPLHF | TRBJ1-6 | TRBV5-1 | many | -
TGCGCCAGCAGCCAGGGGGCCGCCAAAAACATTCAGTACTTC | CASSQGAAKNIQYF | TRBJ2-4 | TRBV10-1 | many | TRBD1
TGTGCCAGCAGGGTACGGGACACCGATACGCAGTATTTT | CASRVRDTDTQYF | TRBJ2-3 | TRBV12-3/TRBV12-4 | many | -
TGTGCCACCCTAGAGGACAGGGGAGAGACCCAGTACTTC | CATLEDRGETQYF | TRBJ2-5 | TRBV6-5 | many | TRBD1
TGTGCCAGCAGCCTAGGGGGGCGGGGATTCCAAGAGACCCAGTACTTC | CASSLGGRGFQETQYF | TRBJ2-5 | TRBV5-4 | few | -
TGTGCCAGCAGCGAGGCGAACACTGAAGCTTTCTTT | CASSEANTEAFF | TRBJ1-1 | TRBV6-5 | - | -
TGTGCCAGCAGCCCGCCCCGACAGGTCGCCGCTGAAGCTTTCTTT | CASSPPRQVAAEAFF | TRBJ1-1 | TRBV7-2 | - | -
TGCGCCAGCAGACAGGGACTTCTCCTCGACGATACGCAGTATTTT | CASRQGLLLDDTQYF | TRBJ2-3 | TRBV5-1 | - | -
TGTGCCAGCAGCACTTTTCCGGGGACAGCCCCTGAAGCTTTCTTT | CASSTFPGTAPEAFF | TRBJ1-1 | TRBV7-9 | - | TRBD1
TGTGCCAGCAGCCAGCGGGGGGCCGACTCCTACGAGCAGTACTTC | CASSQRGADSYEQYF | TRBJ2-7 | TRBV4-2 | - | TRBD2
TGCGGCTACTGGACAGAGAAGTTATATGGCTACACCTTC | CGYWTEKLYGYTF | TRBJ1-2 | TRBV20-1 | many | -
TGTGCCAGCAGTTTATTAGGGGGGAGGTATGGCTACACCTTC | CASSLLGGRYGYTF | TRBJ1-2 | TRBV27 | many | -